The 18 T cell receptor beta chains in this list originate from one sample, sequenced in a study of cytomegalovirus exposure and HLA in healthy donors. Primers: 60 Vbeta forward and 13 Jbeta reverse. Sequencing used immunoSEQ multiplex PCR; TCRdb keeps in-frame clones, though not all of them. The sample carries around 150,000 clones, over 60% recorded once. The sample was PBMCs. The receptors shown here come from a woman aged 25 to 39 in good health and CMV-seronegative.

This sequence joins TRBV6-1 and TRBJ1-1, with D perhaps TRBD1 (6 bases). The CDR3 totals 14 residues. Trimming cost V 3 bases and J 1 base, with 9 bases left between them. Germline assignment: CDR1 MNHNS and CDR2 SASEGT. CDR3 nucleotide sequence: TGTGCCAGCAGTGACAGGGGCGAGAACACTGAAGCTTTCTTT. It yields the protein CASSDRGENTEAFF.

The chain uses TRBV4-2 and TRBJ2-1; 9 positions agree with TRBD2. V lost 0 bases and J lost 4; bases outside the gene matches: 7. The germline V gene encodes CDR1 LGHNA and CDR2 YNFKEQ. The CDR3 is 17 amino acids. The CDR3 protein is CASSQDWGGGVYNEQFF. The CDR3 coding sequence is TGTGCCAGCAGCCAAGATTGGGGCGGGGGGGTTTACAATGAGCAGTTCTTC.

This clone was found a few times. The gene calls are TRBV29-1 and TRBJ2-7; tentative D call: TRBD2 (5 bases). V was trimmed by 4 bases and J by 6 bases, leaving 10 bases between them. CDR3 size: 11 residues. The V gene's germline CDR1 is SQVTM and CDR2 ANQGSEA. CDR3 loop: CSVVWGVEQYF. Here the CDR3 DNA reads TGCAGCGTTGTCTGGGGAGTCGAGCAGTACTTC.

This sequence joins TRBV6-5 and TRBJ1-3; D gene unclear. CDR3 size: 11 residues. Germline assignment: CDR1 MNHEY and CDR2 SVGAGI. CDR3 nucleotides: TGTGCAGTGAGCAATGTAGACACCATATATTTT. Its translation is CAVSNVDTIYF.

V and J are TRBV6-1 and TRBJ2-2; possible D gene TRBD1, 6 bases. The CDR3 length is 14 residues. The germline V gene encodes CDR1 MNHNS and CDR2 SASEGT. V shed 6 bases and J shed 1 base, with 9 bases lying between them. CDR3 sequence (DNA): TGTGCCAGCAGGCGGACAGTGAACACCGGGGAGCTGTTTTTT. Its translation is CASRRTVNTGELFF.

The chain is built from TRBV6-6 and TRBJ1-1; D unresolved. The CDR3 has 14 amino acids. Germline V gene lookup returns CDR1 MNHNY and CDR2 SVGAGI (reference sequence). V was cut by 2 bases and J by 11 bases, with 18 bases left in between. The CDR3 sequence is CASSYLGLGSEAFF. The CDR3 DNA follows: TGTGCCAGCAGTTACCTCGGCCTTGGATCGGAGGCTTTCTTT.

The chain uses TRBV7-6 and TRBJ2-3; 8 nucleotides match TRBD1. The CDR3 extends over 16 amino acids. V shed 5 bases and J 1 base; nucleotides not matched to a gene: 8. Germline V gene sequence: CDR1 SGHVS, CDR2 FNYEAQ. CDR3 DNA sequence: TGTGCCAGCAGCAACCCGACAGGGGCCGGCACAGATACGCAGTATTTT. It is translated as CASSNPTGAGTDTQYF.

This clone was picked up a small number of times. The V gene is TRBV6-1, the J gene TRBJ2-7, with TRBD2 identical over 10 bases. The CDR3 totals 15 residues. The germline CDR1 and CDR2 sequences are MNHNS and SASEGT. V lost 5 bases, J lost 5 bases, and 9 bases stayed unmatched. CDR3 residues: CASSHSGGAGNEQYF. Written as DNA, the CDR3 is TGTGCCAGCAGTCACAGCGGGGGGGCGGGAAACGAGCAGTACTTC.

This chain links TRBV19 with TRBJ1-1, with D possibly TRBD1 on 6 matching bases. V gave up 9 bases and J gave up 4 bases, with 15 bases separating them. The CDR3 is 13 residues long. Germline loops: CDR1 LNHDA, CDR2 SQIVND (reference sequence). The CDR3 coding sequence is TGTGCCAGCGGGACACCCTGGGGCACTGAAGCTTTCTTT. Its translation: CASGTPWGTEAFF.

V and J are TRBV2 and TRBJ2-5; 12 positions match TRBD2. This CDR3 spans 17 amino acids. The junction had 15 bases not matched to a gene; V was cut back by 6 bases and J by 7 bases. Per the germline V gene, CDR1 is SNHLY and CDR2 is FYNNEI. CDR3 sequence: CASRLAGGKGIGVTQYF. CDR3 coding DNA: TGTGCCAGCAGACTAGCGGGGGGAAAAGGAATTGGTGTGACCCAGTACTTC.

V gene TRBV28 combines with J gene TRBJ1-5; TRBD1 agrees at 7 bases. This CDR3 comprises 16 residues. V trimming: 5 bases; J trimming: 5 bases; junction bases outside the gene matches: 12. Germline V gives CDR1 MDHEN, CDR2 SYDVKM. The CDR3, as DNA: TGTGCCAGCAGTCCAGCGACAGGGACAGTCTATCAGCCCCAGCATTTT. Translated, it gives CASSPATGTVYQPQHF.

This rearrangement joins TRBV4-1 to TRBJ1-3, with D possibly TRBD1 on 5 matching bases. This CDR3 region has 16 residues. The germline V gene encodes CDR1 MGHRA and CDR2 YSYEKL. Trimming shortened V by 4 bases and J by 4 bases, and 17 bases separated the two germline ends. Here the CDR3 reads CASSRPLGQIGNTIYF. The CDR3 DNA sequence: TGCGCCAGCAGCCGCCCCCTGGGGCAGATCGGAAACACCATATATTTT.

The chain joins TRBV29-1 to TRBJ2-2, with 8 bases that match TRBD1. The V and J ends lost 7 bases and 7 bases, in that order; junction bases with no gene match: 14. This CDR3 comprises 15 residues. Germline-derived CDR1 and CDR2 are SQVTM and ANQGSEA. The CDR3 bases are TGCAGCGCCCAAGCAGGACAGGGAGGTATCGGGGAGCTGTTTTTT. Translation: CSAQAGQGGIGELFF.

Only a few counts were recorded for this clone. The J gene is TRBJ1-3, the V gene TRBV10-3, with no clear D. The CDR3 sequence is 12 residues long. V shed 2 bases and J shed 4 bases, with 3 bases lying between them. In germline, CDR1 is ENHRY, CDR2 SYGVKD. The CDR3 loop is CAISEQGNTIYF. The CDR3 DNA reads TGTGCCATCAGTGAGCAGGGAAACACCATATATTTT.

The V and J genes are TRBV6-5 and TRBJ2-1; 8 nucleotides align to TRBD2. After removal of 6 bases from V and 7 bases from J, the junction contained 11 bases not matched to a gene. The CDR3 totals 15 residues. Per germline, CDR1 MNHEY and CDR2 SVGAGI. CDR3 nucleotide sequence: TGTGCCAGCAGGCCCTCGGGGGGGGCTTGGAATGAGCAGTTCTTC. Its protein product is CASRPSGGAWNEQFF.

V and J are TRBV9 and TRBJ2-2; unclear D gene. The V end was cut by 4 bases, the J end by 0 bases, with 4 bases between. CDR1 and CDR2 (germline): SGDLS, YYNGEE. The CDR3 consists of 13 residues. DNA for the CDR3: TGTGCCAGCAGCCCTACGAACACCGGGGAGCTGTTTTTT. Translation gives CASSPTNTGELFF.

This chain links TRBV27 with TRBJ2-2, with D hard to call. V lost 5 bases and J lost 6, with 7 bases in between. There are 12 residues in the CDR3. Per the germline V gene, CDR1 is MNHEY and CDR2 is SMNVEV (reference sequence). The CDR3 bases are TGTGCCAGCAGTCCATCCCCCGGGGAGCTGTTTTTT. Encoded protein: CASSPSPGELFF.

This clone was detected a few times. The chain carries TRBV7-3 and TRBJ2-1; the match to TRBD1 covers 8 bases. V was pared by 2 bases and J by 9 bases, with 6 bases of the junction left unmatched. The CDR3 has 14 amino acids. CDR1 and CDR2 from the germline V gene are SGHTA and FQGTGA. The CDR3 bases are TGTGCCAGCAGCTTAGTGCAGGGGGCAGGTGAGCAGTTCTTC. Amino acids: CASSLVQGAGEQFF.